This TCR beta chain was documented in a study of T cell clonality in common variable immunodeficiency. Whole-study findings and limits: Fewer TCRbeta clones were shared among CVID subjects than controls.

The data were produced by immunoSEQ multiplex PCR, yet TCRdb's version contains in-frame clones alone and is incomplete. Observed in the sample are over 45,000 clones, none of them singletons. This clone was seen at least ten times. Its specificity is not known. Material for sequencing was peripheral blood mononuclear cells. The sequence derives from a person between 18 and 75 years old in good health.

The CDR3 reads CASSIRDIDQPQHF. CDR3 DNA (partial): TGTGCCAGTAGTATCAGGGACATCGATCAGCCC. The chain combines TRBV19 with TRBJ1-5, with D possibly matching TRBD1 (6 bases). The read ends 3 residues early relative to the CDR3; the germline J gene fills the gap. V lost 3 bases and J 5 bases, leaving 11 bases between the germline ends. This CDR3 contains 14 residues. Germline V CDR1 and CDR2: LNHDA, SQIVND (reference sequence).